A single sample gave rise to the 8 T cell receptor beta chains below, sequenced in a study of T cell repertoires in cytomegalovirus infection. TCRdb called the reads again in MiXCR, with one record for every CDR3 protein. Of 200,000 to 300,000 distinct CDR3 sequences in the sample, approximately 13% were seen once. The specimen sequenced was PBMCs. Every receptor here comes from a human donor in good health (CMV status not recorded). Some clones in this sample may be carry-over from other donors' samples.

V is TRBV4-1 and J is TRBJ2-1; D gene uncertain. Germline loops: CDR1 MGHRA, CDR2 YSYEKL. V dropped 4 bases and J dropped 4 bases, with 14 bases sitting between them. This CDR3 is built from 15 residues. The CDR3 here is CASSLTSGLYNEQFF. DNA for the CDR3: TGCGCCAGCAGCCTCACATCCGGGCTGTACAATGAGCAGTTCTTC.

This clonotype was counted many times. The V and J genes are TRBV11-1 and TRBJ2-1; TRBD2 matches at 8 bases. J gave up 4 bases and V 4 bases, and 9 bases lay outside the gene matches. The CDR3 totals 16 residues. Germline V gene lookup returns CDR1 SGHAT and CDR2 FQDESV (reference sequence). DNA of the CDR3: TGTGCCAGCAGCTCGGTCCTAGCGGGTACTTACAATGAGCAGTTCTTC. It yields the protein CASSSVLAGTYNEQFF.

There are many counts of this clonotype. J is TRBJ2-2 and V is TRBV7-2; D is tentatively TRBD1 or TRBD2 (6 bases each). Germline CDR1 reads SGHTA; CDR2 reads FQGNSA. The germline V and J ends were trimmed by 5 bases and 0 bases, with 13 bases remaining between them. The CDR3 has 16 residues. The CDR3 DNA follows: TGTGCCAGCAGCACCCACGGGGGCCCGAACACCGGGGAGCTGTTTTTT. Translated: CASSTHGGPNTGELFF.

The chain combines TRBV6-2 or TRBV6-3 with TRBJ1-3; a weak D match, TRBD1 (5 bases). CDR1 and CDR2 from the germline V gene are MNHEY and SVGEGT. V gave up 2 bases and J gave up 0 bases, with 11 bases separating them. This CDR3 has 16 residues. CDR3: CASSYGDLSSGNTIYF. The CDR3 coding sequence is TGTGCCAGCAGTTACGGGGACTTGAGCTCTGGAAACACCATATATTTT.

This chain uses TRBV29-1 with TRBJ1-2; D is perhaps TRBD1 (6 bases). The CDR3 is made up of 13 amino acids. Germline CDR1 and CDR2: SQVTM and ANQGSEA. V lost 5 bases to trimming and J lost 4 bases, with 14 bases between them. CDR3 DNA: TGCAGCGTTCAACAGGGAGGAGGCTATGGCTACACCTTC. It specifies CSVQQGGGYGYTF.

This clonotype was detected only a few times. The chain uses TRBV30 and TRBJ2-5; 10 nucleotides agree with TRBD2. This CDR3 is 16 amino acids long. From germline, CDR1 is GTSNPN and CDR2 SVGIG (reference sequence). J lost 5 bases, V lost 3 bases, and 12 bases had no gene match. CDR3 region: CAWSQNRLAGVETQYF. The CDR3, as DNA: TGTGCCTGGAGCCAAAATCGCCTAGCGGGAGTGGAGACCCAGTACTTC.

This clonotype has only a few counts. V gene TRBV7-2 combines with J gene TRBJ2-7; 11 bases align to TRBD2. The CDR3 covers 15 residues. Germline-derived CDR1 and CDR2 are SGHTA and FQGNSA. Trimming at V came to 5 bases and at J to 2 bases, leaving 5 bases not matched to a gene. The CDR3 coding sequence is TGTGCCAGCAGCCCGGGACTAGCGGAGACCTACGAGCAGTACTTC. Its protein product is CASSPGLAETYEQYF.

This clonotype was seen repeatedly, ten times or more. The rearrangement joins TRBV7-9 to TRBJ1-1, with a weak D call TRBD1 (5 bases). The CDR3 sequence is 16 residues long. Trimming stripped 5 bases from V and 0 bases from J, with 16 bases between. Germline V gene lookup returns CDR1 SEHNR and CDR2 FQNEAQ (reference sequence). The CDR3 region has the DNA TGTGCCAGCAGCGTCCCGGGACTTATCATGAACACTGAAGCTTTCTTT. Its translation is CASSVPGLIMNTEAFF.